The sequence of this TCR beta chain was determined in a study of blood T cell repertoires in COVID-19. Background on the study: Some COVID-19 samples were acute and others convalescent; all came from the United States, Italy and Spain.

Here immunoSEQ multiplex PCR was the method, and the copy in TCRdb shows in-frame clones only, minus some. The sample lists about 320,000 clones, about 85% occurring once. The CDR3 runs to 14 residues. Trimming left V 3 bases short and J 9 bases short, with 15 bases between. Germline CDR1 reads MDHEN; CDR2 reads SYDVKM. The V gene is TRBV28, the J gene TRBJ2-1; possible D gene TRBD1, 6 bases. Sequencing was performed on PBMCs or T cells enriched from blood (not recorded which). This TCR derives from a woman in her thirties who had been exposed to COVID-19. This chain's CDR3 is CASSLGRRGGEQFF. CDR3 DNA: TGTGCCAGCAGTTTGGGACGGCGAGGGGGTGAGCAGTTCTTC.